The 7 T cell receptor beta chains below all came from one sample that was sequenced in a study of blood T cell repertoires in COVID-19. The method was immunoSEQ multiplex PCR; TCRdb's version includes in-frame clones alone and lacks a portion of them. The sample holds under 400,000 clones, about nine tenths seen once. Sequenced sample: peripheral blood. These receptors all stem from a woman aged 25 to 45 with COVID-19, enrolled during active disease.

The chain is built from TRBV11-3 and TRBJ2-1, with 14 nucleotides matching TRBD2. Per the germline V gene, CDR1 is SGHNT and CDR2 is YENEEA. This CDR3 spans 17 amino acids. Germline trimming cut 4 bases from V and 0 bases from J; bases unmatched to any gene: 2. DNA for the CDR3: TGTGCCAGCAGCTCAGGGACTAGCGGGAGCTCCTACAATGAGCAGTTCTTC. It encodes CASSSGTSGSSYNEQFF.

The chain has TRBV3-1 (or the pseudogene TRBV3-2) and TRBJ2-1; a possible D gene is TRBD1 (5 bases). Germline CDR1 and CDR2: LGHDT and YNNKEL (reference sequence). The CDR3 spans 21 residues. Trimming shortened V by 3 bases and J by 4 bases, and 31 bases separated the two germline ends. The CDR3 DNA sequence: TGTGCCAGCAGCCATAAAGTGGGCTTAGATGACAGAGTTTGCTTATACAATGAGCAGTTCTTC. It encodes CASSHKVGLDDRVCLYNEQFF.

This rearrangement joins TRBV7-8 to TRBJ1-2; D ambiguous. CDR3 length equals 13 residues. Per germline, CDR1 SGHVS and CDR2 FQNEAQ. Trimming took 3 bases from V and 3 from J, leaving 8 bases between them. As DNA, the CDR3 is TGTGCCAGCAGCTTTGGGAGGGACTATGGCTACACCTTC. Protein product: CASSFGRDYGYTF.

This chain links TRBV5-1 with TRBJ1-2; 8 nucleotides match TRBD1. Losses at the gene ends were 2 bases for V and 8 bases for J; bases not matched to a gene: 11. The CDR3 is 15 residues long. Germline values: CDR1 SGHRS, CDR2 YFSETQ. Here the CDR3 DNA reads TGCGCCAGCAGCTTAGGACAGGGCGGCGCTAGGGGCTACACCTTC. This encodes CASSLGQGGARGYTF.

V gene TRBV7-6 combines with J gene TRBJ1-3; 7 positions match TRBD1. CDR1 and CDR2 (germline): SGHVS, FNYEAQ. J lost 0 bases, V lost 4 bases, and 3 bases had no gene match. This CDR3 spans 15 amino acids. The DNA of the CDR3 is TGTGCCAGCAGCTGGTCAGGGGGCTCTGGAAACACCATATATTTT. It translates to CASSWSGGSGNTIYF.

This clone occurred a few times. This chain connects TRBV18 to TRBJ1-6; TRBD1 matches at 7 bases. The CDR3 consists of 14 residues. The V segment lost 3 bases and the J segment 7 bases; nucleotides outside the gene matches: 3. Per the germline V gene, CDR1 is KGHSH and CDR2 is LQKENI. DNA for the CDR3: TGTGCCAGCTCACCCGACAGGGCGAATTCACCCCTCCACTTT. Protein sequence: CASSPDRANSPLHF.

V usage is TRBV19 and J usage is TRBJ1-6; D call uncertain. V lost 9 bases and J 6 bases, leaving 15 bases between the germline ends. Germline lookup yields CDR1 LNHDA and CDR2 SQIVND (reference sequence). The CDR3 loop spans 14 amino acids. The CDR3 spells CASRLPVRNSPLHF. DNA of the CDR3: TGTGCCAGCCGACTGCCTGTGCGTAATTCACCCCTCCACTTT.